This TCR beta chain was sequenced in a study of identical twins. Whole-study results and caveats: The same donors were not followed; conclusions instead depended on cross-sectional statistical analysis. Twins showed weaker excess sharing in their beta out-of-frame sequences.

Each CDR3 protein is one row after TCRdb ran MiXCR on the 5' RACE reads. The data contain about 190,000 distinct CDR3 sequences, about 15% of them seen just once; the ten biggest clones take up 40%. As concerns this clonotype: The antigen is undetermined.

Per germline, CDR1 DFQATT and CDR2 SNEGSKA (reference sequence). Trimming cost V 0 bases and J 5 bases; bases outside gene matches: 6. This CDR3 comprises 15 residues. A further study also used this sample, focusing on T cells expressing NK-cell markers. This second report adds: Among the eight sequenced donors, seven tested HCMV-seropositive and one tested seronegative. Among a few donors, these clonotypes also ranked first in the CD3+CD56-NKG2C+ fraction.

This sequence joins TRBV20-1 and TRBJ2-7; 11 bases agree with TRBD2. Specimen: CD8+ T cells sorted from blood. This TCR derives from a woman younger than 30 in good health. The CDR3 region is CSARDLAGGPHEQYF. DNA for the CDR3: TGCAGTGCTAGAGATTTAGCGGGGGGGCCCCACGAGCAGTACTTC.